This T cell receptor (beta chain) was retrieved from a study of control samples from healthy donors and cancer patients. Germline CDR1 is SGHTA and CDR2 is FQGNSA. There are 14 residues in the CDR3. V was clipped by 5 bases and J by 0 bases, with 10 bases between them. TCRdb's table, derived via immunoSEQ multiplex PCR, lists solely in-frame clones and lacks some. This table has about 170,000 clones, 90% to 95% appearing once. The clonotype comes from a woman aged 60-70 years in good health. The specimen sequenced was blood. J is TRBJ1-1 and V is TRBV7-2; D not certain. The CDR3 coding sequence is TGTGCCAGCAGCGCAACTAGAGTGAACACTGAAGCTTTCTTT. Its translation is CASSATRVNTEAFF.